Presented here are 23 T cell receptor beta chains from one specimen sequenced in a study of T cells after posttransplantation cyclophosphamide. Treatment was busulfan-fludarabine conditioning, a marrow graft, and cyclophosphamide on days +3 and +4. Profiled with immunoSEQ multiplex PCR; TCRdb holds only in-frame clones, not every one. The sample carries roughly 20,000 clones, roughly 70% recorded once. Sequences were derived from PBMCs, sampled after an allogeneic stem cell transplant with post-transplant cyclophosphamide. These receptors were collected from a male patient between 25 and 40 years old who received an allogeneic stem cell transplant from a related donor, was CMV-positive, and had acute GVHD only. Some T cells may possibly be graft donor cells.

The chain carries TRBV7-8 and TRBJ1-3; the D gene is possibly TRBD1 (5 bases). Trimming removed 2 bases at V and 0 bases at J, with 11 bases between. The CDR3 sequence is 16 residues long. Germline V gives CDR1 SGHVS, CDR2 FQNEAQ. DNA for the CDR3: TGTGCCAGCAGCTTATCGGGGGGGTTCTCTGGAAACACCATATATTTT. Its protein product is CASSLSGGFSGNTIYF.

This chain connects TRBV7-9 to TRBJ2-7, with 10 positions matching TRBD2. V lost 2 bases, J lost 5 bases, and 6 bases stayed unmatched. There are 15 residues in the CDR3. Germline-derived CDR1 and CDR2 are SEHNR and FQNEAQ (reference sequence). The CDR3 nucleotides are TGTGCCAGCAGCTTACAAGCGGGGGGGAGCAACGAGCAGTACTTC. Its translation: CASSLQAGGSNEQYF.

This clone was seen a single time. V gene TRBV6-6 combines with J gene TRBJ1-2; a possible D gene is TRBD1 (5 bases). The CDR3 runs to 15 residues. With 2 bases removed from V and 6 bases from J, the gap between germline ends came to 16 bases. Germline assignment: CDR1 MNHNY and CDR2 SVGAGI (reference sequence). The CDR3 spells CASSYEGGDRDGYTF. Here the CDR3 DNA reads TGTGCCAGCAGTTACGAGGGAGGGGACCGGGATGGCTACACCTTC.

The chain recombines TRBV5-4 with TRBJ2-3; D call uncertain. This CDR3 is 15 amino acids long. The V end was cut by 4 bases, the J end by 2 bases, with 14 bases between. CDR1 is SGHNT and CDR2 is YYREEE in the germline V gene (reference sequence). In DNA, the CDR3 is TGTGCCAGCAGCGTGAGATCATGGTACACAGATACGCAGTATTTT. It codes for CASSVRSWYTDTQYF. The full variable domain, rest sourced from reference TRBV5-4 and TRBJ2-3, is ETGVTQSPTHLIKTRGQQVTLRCSSQSGHNTVSWYQQALGQGPQFIFQYYREEENGRGNFPPRFSGLQFPNYSSELNVNALELDDSALYLCASSVRSWYTDTQYFGPGTRLTVL.

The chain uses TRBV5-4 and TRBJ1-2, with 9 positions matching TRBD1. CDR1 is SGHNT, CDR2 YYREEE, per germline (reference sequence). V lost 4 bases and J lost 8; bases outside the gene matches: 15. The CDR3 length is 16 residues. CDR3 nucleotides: TGTGCCAGCAGCCCCGGCCGGGGACAGGGACTCGGGGGCTACACCTTC. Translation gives CASSPGRGQGLGGYTF.

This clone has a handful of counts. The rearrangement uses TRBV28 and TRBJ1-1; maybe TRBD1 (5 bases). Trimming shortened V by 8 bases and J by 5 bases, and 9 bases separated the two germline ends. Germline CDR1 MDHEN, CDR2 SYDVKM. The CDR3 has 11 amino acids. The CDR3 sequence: CASGGWTEAFF. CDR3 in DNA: TGTGCCAGCGGGGGGTGGACTGAAGCTTTCTTT. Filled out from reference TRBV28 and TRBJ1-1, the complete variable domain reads DVKVTQSSRYLVKRTGEKVFLECVQDMDHENMFWYRQDPGLGLRLIYFSYDVKMKEKGDIPEGYSVSREKKERFSLILESASTNQTSMYLCASGGWTEAFFGQGTRLTVV.

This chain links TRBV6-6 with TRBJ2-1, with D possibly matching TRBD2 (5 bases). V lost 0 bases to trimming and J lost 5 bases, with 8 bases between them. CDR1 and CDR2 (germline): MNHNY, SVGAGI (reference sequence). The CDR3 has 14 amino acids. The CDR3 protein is CASSYSGSNNEQFF. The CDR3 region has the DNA TGTGCCAGCAGTTACTCGGGGAGCAACAATGAGCAGTTCTTC.

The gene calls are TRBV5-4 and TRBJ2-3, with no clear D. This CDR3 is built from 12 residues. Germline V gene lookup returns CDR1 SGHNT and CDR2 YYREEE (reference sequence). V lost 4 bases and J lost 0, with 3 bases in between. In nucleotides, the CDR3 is TGTGCCAGCAGCCCGAGCACAGATACGCAGTATTTT. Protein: CASSPSTDTQYF.

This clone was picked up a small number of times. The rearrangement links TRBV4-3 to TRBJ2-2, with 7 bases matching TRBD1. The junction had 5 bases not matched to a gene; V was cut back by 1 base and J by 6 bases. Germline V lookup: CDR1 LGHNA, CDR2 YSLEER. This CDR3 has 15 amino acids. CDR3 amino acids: CASSQVNRGSGELFF. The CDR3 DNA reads TGCGCCAGCAGCCAAGTTAACAGGGGCTCCGGGGAGCTGTTTTTT.

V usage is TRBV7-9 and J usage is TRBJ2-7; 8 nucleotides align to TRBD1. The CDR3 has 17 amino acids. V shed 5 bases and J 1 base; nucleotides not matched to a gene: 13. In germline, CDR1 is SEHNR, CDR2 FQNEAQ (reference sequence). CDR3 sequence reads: CASSPLGQGAISYEQYF. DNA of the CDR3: TGTGCCAGCAGCCCACTTGGGCAGGGGGCAATATCCTACGAGCAGTACTTC.

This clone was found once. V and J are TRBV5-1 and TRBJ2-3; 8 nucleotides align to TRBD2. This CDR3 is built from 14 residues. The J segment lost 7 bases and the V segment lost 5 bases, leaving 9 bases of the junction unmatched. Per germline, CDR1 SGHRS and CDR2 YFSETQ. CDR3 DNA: TGCGCCAGCAGTCCCGGGACTAGTTTAAATACGCAGTATTTT. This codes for CASSPGTSLNTQYF.

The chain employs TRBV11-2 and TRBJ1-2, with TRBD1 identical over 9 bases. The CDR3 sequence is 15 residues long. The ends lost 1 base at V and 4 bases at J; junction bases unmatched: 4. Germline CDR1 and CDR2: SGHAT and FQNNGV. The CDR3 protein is CASSLGQGGLYGYTF. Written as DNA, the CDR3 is TGTGCCAGCAGCTTAGGACAGGGGGGCCTCTATGGCTACACCTTC.

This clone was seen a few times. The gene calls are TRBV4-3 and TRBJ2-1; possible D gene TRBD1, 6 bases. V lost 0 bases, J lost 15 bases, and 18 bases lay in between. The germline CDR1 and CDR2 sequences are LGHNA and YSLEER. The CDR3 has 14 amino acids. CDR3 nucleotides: TGCGCCAGCAGCCAAGATCAAGTAACAGGGAAGTGGTTCTTC. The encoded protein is CASSQDQVTGKWFF.

The CDR3 nucleotides read TGTGCCAGCAGCCCAGCTGGGGCCAACGTCCTGACTTTC. Protein: CASSPAGANVLTF. The genes are TRBV7-2 and TRBJ2-6, with D uncertain. Germline values: CDR1 SGHTA, CDR2 FQGNSA. The CDR3 is made up of 13 amino acids. V was pared by 5 bases and J by 2 bases, with 4 bases between.

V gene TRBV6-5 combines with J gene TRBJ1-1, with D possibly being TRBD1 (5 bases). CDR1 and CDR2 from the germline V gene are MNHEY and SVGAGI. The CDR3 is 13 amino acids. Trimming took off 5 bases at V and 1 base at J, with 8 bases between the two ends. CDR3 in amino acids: CASSPTANTEAFF. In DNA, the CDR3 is TGTGCCAGCAGTCCGACAGCGAACACTGAAGCTTTCTTT.

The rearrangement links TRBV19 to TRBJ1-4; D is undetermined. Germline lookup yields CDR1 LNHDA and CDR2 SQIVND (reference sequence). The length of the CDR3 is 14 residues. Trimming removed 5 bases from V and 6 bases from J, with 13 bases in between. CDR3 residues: CASSVGLRDEKLFF. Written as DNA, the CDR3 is TGTGCCAGTAGTGTGGGGTTGAGGGATGAAAAACTGTTTTTT.

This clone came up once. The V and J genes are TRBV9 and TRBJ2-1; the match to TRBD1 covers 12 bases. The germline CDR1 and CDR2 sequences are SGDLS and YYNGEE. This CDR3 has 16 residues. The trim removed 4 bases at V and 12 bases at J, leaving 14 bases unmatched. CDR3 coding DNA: TGTGCCAGCAGCCTCATGCCGGGACAGGGGGCACTCGGGCAGTTCTTC. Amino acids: CASSLMPGQGALGQFF.

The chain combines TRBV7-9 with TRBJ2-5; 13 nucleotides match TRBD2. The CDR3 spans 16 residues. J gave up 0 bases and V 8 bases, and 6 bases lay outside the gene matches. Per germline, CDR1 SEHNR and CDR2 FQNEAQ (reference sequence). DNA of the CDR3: TGTGCCAGCGAACTAGCGGGGGGGCTGTACCAAGAGACCCAGTACTTC. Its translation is CASELAGGLYQETQYF. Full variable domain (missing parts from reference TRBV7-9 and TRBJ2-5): DTGVSQNPRHKITKRGQNVTFRCDPISEHNRLYWYRQTLGQGPEFLTYFQNEAQLEKSRLLSDRFSAERPKGSFSTLEIQRTEQGDSAMYLCASELAGGLYQETQYFGPGTRLLVL.

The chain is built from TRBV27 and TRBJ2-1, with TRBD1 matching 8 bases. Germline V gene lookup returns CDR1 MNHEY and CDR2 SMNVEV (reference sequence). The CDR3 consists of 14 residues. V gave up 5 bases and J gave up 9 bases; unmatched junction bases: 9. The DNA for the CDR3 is TGTGCCAGCAGTCCTGGGACAGGCGCGGGTGAGCAGTTCTTC. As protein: CASSPGTGAGEQFF.

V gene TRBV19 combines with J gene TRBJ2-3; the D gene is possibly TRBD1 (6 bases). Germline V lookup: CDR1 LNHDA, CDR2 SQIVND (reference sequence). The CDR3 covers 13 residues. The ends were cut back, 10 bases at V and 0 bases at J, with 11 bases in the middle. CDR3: CATGTLSTDTQYF. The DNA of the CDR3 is TGTGCCACCGGGACACTCAGCACAGATACGCAGTATTTT. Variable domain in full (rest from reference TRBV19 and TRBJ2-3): DGGITQSPKYLFRKEGQNVTLSCEQNLNHDAMYWYRQDPGQGLRLIYYSQIVNDFQKGDIAEGYSVSREKKESFPLTVTSAQKNPTAFYLCATGTLSTDTQYFGPGTRLTVL.

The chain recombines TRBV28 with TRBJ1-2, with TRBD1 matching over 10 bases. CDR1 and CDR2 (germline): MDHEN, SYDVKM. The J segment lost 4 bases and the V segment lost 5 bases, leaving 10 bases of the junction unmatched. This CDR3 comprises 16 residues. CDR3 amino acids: CASSLGDRGRGYGYTF. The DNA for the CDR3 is TGTGCCAGCAGTCTCGGGGACAGGGGCCGGGGCTATGGCTACACCTTC.

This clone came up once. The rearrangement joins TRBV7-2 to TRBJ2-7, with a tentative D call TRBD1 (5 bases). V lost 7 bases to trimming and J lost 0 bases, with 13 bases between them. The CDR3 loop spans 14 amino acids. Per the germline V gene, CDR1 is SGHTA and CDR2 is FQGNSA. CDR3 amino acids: CASTARGGSYEQYF. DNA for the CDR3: TGTGCCAGCACTGCAAGGGGCGGCTCCTACGAGCAGTACTTC.

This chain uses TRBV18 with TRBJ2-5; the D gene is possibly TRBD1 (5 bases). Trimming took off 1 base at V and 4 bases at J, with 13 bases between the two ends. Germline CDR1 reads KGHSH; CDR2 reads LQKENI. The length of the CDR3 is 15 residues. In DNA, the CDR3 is TGTGCCAGCTCACCACGTAGGGGCCCCACAGAGACCCAGTACTTC. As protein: CASSPRRGPTETQYF.